Listed below are T cell receptor beta chains from one sample, sequenced in a study of blood T cell repertoires in COVID-19. Repertoires were generated with immunoSEQ multiplex PCR, while TCRdb's copy carries only in-frame clones and drops some. The table has approximately 330,000 clones, around 89% seen once. Material for sequencing was peripheral blood. Receptors were obtained from a woman between 45 and 60 years old with active or convalescent COVID-19. CDR3s include the opening cysteine and the closing phenylalanine or tryptophan. A D gene is named only where the DNA matches it firmly. Size is stated for part of the rows, as once, few or many counts, or as a class when the clone is expanded.

V: TRBV5-1; J: TRBJ2-2; size: NA; D: TRBD2; DNA: TGCGCCAGCAGCTCCTATAGCGGGAGTTTCGGCACCGGGGAGCTGTTTTTT; CDR3: CASSSYSGSFGTGELFF
V: TRBV9; J: TRBJ1-4; size: NA; D: TRBD1; DNA: TGTGCCAGCAGCTTCACACCGGGACAGGGGGGCCCCGCAACTAATGAAAAACTGTTTTTT; CDR3: CASSFTPGQGGPATNEKLFF
V: TRBV5-1; J: TRBJ2-5; size: NA; D: TRBD2; DNA: TGCGCCAGCAGCGGAACGGGACTAGCGGGGGAGACCCAGTACTTC; CDR3: CASSGTGLAGETQYF
V: TRBV3-1/TRBV3-2; J: TRBJ2-7; size: NA; D: NA; DNA: TGTGCCAGCATCCAGTCCATCTACGAGCAGTACTTC; CDR3: CASIQSIYEQYF
V: TRBV7-9; J: TRBJ2-7; size: NA; D: NA; DNA: TGTGCCAGCAGCCCCTTGGACTCTTACTACGAGCAGTACTTC; CDR3: CASSPLDSYYEQYF
V: TRBV11-1; J: TRBJ2-7; size: once; D: TRBD2; DNA: TGTGCCAGCAGCTATTCTAGCGGGGCCTACTCCTACGAGCAGTACTTC; CDR3: CASSYSSGAYSYEQYF
V: TRBV7-2; J: TRBJ2-2; size: NA; D: NA; DNA: TGTGCCAGCAGCTTCCAAAACCAGGGCCCCGGGGAGCTGTTTTTT; CDR3: CASSFQNQGPGELFF
V: TRBV18; J: TRBJ2-5; size: NA; D: TRBD1; DNA: TGTGCCAGCTCACCAGAGTCAGGGGGCCAAGAGACCCAGTACTTC; CDR3: CASSPESGGQETQYF
V: TRBV3-1/TRBV3-2; J: TRBJ1-2; size: NA; D: NA; DNA: TGTGCCAGCAGCCAAGTGCCAGGGAACTATGGCTACACCTTC; CDR3: CASSQVPGNYGYTF
V: TRBV28; J: TRBJ1-3; size: NA; D: NA; DNA: TGTGCCAGCAGTTTACCCCTAAACACCATATATTTT; CDR3: CASSLPLNTIYF
V: TRBV2; J: TRBJ1-3; size: few; D: TRBD1; DNA: TGTGCCAGCAGGGTCGAACAGGGGGCTGGAAACACCATATATTTT; CDR3: CASRVEQGAGNTIYF
V: TRBV4-1; J: TRBJ2-3; size: NA; D: TRBD1; DNA: TGCGCCAGCAGCCAAGTCCCCGGGACAGGGGTTGCCACAGATACGCAGTATTTT; CDR3: CASSQVPGTGVATDTQYF
V: TRBV19; J: TRBJ1-4; size: NA; D: TRBD1; DNA: TGTGCCAGTAGTAACCGACAGGGGGCCATTTCTAATGAAAAACTGTTTTTT; CDR3: CASSNRQGAISNEKLFF
V: TRBV9; J: TRBJ2-7; size: NA; D: TRBD1; DNA: TGTGCCAGCAGCGTAGGCGGACAGGGAAACGAGCAGTACTTC; CDR3: CASSVGGQGNEQYF
V: TRBV5-4; J: TRBJ1-1; size: NA; D: NA; DNA: TGTGCCAGCACTCTGGATTCATCCGGGTCTAACACTGAAGCTTTCTTT; CDR3: CASTLDSSGSNTEAFF
V: TRBV4-3; J: TRBJ2-3; size: NA; D: TRBD2; DNA: TGCGCCAGCAGCCAAACTAGCGGGGCGGGAGATACGCAGTATTTT; CDR3: CASSQTSGAGDTQYF
V: TRBV7-2; J: TRBJ2-7; size: NA; D: TRBD1; DNA: TGTGCCAGCAGCTGGCGGGACAGGGTCGCGGAAGAGCAGTACTTC; CDR3: CASSWRDRVAEEQYF
V: TRBV19; J: TRBJ1-3; size: NA; D: TRBD1; DNA: TGTGCCAGTACCACAGGGGGCACGACTGGAAACACCATATATTTT; CDR3: CASTTGGTTGNTIYF
V: TRBV9; J: TRBJ2-1; size: NA; D: NA; DNA: TGTGCCAGCAGCGTAGTTGGCGGGGGCCAAAATGAGCAGTTCTTC; CDR3: CASSVVGGGQNEQFF
V: TRBV4-2; J: TRBJ2-7; size: NA; D: NA; DNA: TGTGCCAGCAGCCAAGTCCTAGCGCCCACCTACGAGCAGTACTTC; CDR3: CASSQVLAPTYEQYF
V: TRBV5-5; J: TRBJ2-1; size: NA; D: TRBD2; DNA: TGTGCCAGCAGCTTGGACAGCGGGAGGGCCGAGGTTCAGTTCTTC; CDR3: CASSLDSGRAEVQFF
V: TRBV28; J: TRBJ1-1; size: once; D: NA; DNA: TGTGCCAGCAGGCCCCTCCAGGGGAACACTGAAGCTTTCTTT; CDR3: CASRPLQGNTEAFF
V: TRBV19; J: TRBJ2-5; size: NA; D: TRBD2; DNA: TGTGCCAGTAAGCCAAGCGGGAGCCTACAAGAGACCCAGTACTTC; CDR3: CASKPSGSLQETQYF
V: TRBV20-1; J: TRBJ2-7; size: NA; D: NA; DNA: TGCAGTGCTAGAGACAGCTACGAGCAGTACTTC; CDR3: CSARDSYEQYF
V: TRBV7-9; J: TRBJ2-3; size: NA; D: NA; DNA: TGTGCCAGCAGCTTTCTTGGCCTCACAGATACGCAGTATTTT; CDR3: CASSFLGLTDTQYF
V: TRBV5-1; J: TRBJ1-6; size: NA; D: TRBD1; DNA: TGCGCCAGCAGACCGGGACAGGAGAATTCACCCCTCCACTTT; CDR3: CASRPGQENSPLHF
V: TRBV7-9; J: TRBJ2-5; size: NA; D: NA; DNA: TGTGCCAGCAGCCCGGGGGTCCCAGAGACCCAGTACTTC; CDR3: CASSPGVPETQYF
V: TRBV5-1; J: TRBJ1-2; size: NA; D: NA; DNA: TGCGCCAGCAGCTTGGGACGGGGGATTGGTTATGGCTACACCTTC; CDR3: CASSLGRGIGYGYTF
V: TRBV2; J: TRBJ2-5; size: NA; D: NA; DNA: TGTGCCAGCACCCAGGGACTTGTACAAGAGACCCAGTACTTC; CDR3: CASTQGLVQETQYF
V: TRBV6-2/TRBV6-3; J: TRBJ2-7; size: NA; D: NA; DNA: TGTGCCAGCAGTTCATTCTCTAGGACTCGGGAGCAGTACTTC; CDR3: CASSSFSRTREQYF
V: TRBV4-3; J: TRBJ1-2; size: NA; D: NA; DNA: TGCGCCAGCAGCCAAGCGCGGACAGCAGGCTACACCTTC; CDR3: CASSQARTAGYTF
V: TRBV6-5; J: TRBJ2-1; size: NA; D: NA; DNA: TGTGCCAGCAGTCCCGGGGGAGACAATGAGCAGTTCTTC; CDR3: CASSPGGDNEQFF
V: TRBV7-9; J: TRBJ2-2; size: NA; D: TRBD2; DNA: TGTGCCAGCTCCGGGACTAGCGGGAGCCCGAACACCGGGGAGCTGTTTTTT; CDR3: CASSGTSGSPNTGELFF
V: TRBV7-2; J: TRBJ2-7; size: NA; D: NA; DNA: TGTGCCAGCAGCTCCGGGGTTCCCTCCTACGAGCAGTACTTC; CDR3: CASSSGVPSYEQYF
V: TRBV15; J: TRBJ1-2; size: NA; D: TRBD1; DNA: TGTGCCACCAGCAGAGATGCCGGACAGGCTGGCTACACCTTC; CDR3: CATSRDAGQAGYTF
V: TRBV18; J: TRBJ2-3; size: NA; D: NA; DNA: TGTGCCAGCTCACTGCGGGACTCAACAGATACGCAGTATTTT; CDR3: CASSLRDSTDTQYF
V: TRBV10-3; J: TRBJ2-7; size: NA; D: TRBD1; DNA: TGTGCCATCAGTGACCCGCTTACGGGACAGGGCTACGAGCAGTACTTC; CDR3: CAISDPLTGQGYEQYF
V: TRBV7-3; J: TRBJ2-3; size: NA; D: TRBD2; DNA: TGTGCCAGCAGCCCAGGGACTAGCGGGAGCGCAGATACGCAGTATTTT; CDR3: CASSPGTSGSADTQYF
V: TRBV14; J: TRBJ2-1; size: NA; D: NA; DNA: TGTGCCAGCAGCCTAAACAGTTTAGGGCAGTTCTTC; CDR3: CASSLNSLGQFF
V: TRBV5-6; J: TRBJ2-5; size: NA; D: TRBD2; DNA: TGTGCCAGCAGCCGCCTAGCGGGGGGGGCGTACCAAGAGACCCAGTACTTC; CDR3: CASSRLAGGAYQETQYF
V: TRBV19; J: TRBJ1-1; size: few; D: TRBD1; DNA: TGTGCCAGCCTAAGAGAGGGACAGGGCGGCACTGAAGCTTTCTTT; CDR3: CASLREGQGGTEAFF
V: TRBV6-5; J: TRBJ1-2; size: NA; D: NA; DNA: TGTGCCAGCTCCCTACTCCGGAGCTATGGCTACACCTTC; CDR3: CASSLLRSYGYTF
V: TRBV2; J: TRBJ2-5; size: once; D: NA; DNA: TGTGCCAGCAGGGGGGGGCTAGCGGCCCGCGGGACCCAGTACTTC; CDR3: CASRGGLAARGTQYF
V: TRBV4-1; J: TRBJ2-7; size: NA; D: TRBD2; DNA: TGCGCCAGCAGCCAAGCAATGGGGGGGGTTAGCTCCTACGAGCAGTACTTC; CDR3: CASSQAMGGVSSYEQYF
V: TRBV7-9; J: TRBJ2-1; size: NA; D: TRBD2; DNA: TGTGCCAGCAGCCTCCGGACTAGCGGGAGTCGGTTAGATGAGCAGTTCTTC; CDR3: CASSLRTSGSRLDEQFF
V: TRBV18; J: TRBJ1-3; size: NA; D: NA; DNA: TGTGCCAGCTCACGACAGGTCTCTGGAAACACCATATATTTT; CDR3: CASSRQVSGNTIYF
V: TRBV14; J: TRBJ2-7; size: NA; D: NA; DNA: TGTGCCAGCAGCCAAGGGCTCCCCTACGAGCAGTACTTC; CDR3: CASSQGLPYEQYF
V: TRBV6-2/TRBV6-3; J: TRBJ2-1; size: once; D: NA; DNA: TGTGCCAGCAGTTACCCGGGAGAGCAGTTCTTC; CDR3: CASSYPGEQFF
V: TRBV4-2; J: TRBJ1-4; size: few; D: TRBD1; DNA: TGTGCCAGCAGCCAGGCCGGGACAGGGGAACGGATTGAAAAACTGTTTTTT; CDR3: CASSQAGTGERIEKLFF
V: TRBV4-3; J: TRBJ2-5; size: NA; D: NA; DNA: TGCGCCAGCAGCCAAGAATCCCGTCAAGAGACCCAGTACTTC; CDR3: CASSQESRQETQYF
V: TRBV5-5; J: TRBJ1-1; size: NA; D: NA; DNA: TGTGCCAGCAGCTTGACACAGGGTACGTACACTGAAGCTTTCTTT; CDR3: CASSLTQGTYTEAFF
V: TRBV6-2/TRBV6-3; J: TRBJ2-5; size: once; D: NA; DNA: TGTGCCAGCAGTTACCCTGACCAGGCGGAGACCCAGTACTTC; CDR3: CASSYPDQAETQYF
V: TRBV28; J: TRBJ2-7; size: NA; D: NA; DNA: TGTGCCAGCAACCAGGGGGGTGAGCAGTACTTC; CDR3: CASNQGGEQYF
V: TRBV3-1/TRBV3-2; J: TRBJ2-7; size: NA; D: TRBD1; DNA: TGTGCCAGCAGCCAAGACCCGACAGGGCATGAGCAGTACTTC; CDR3: CASSQDPTGHEQYF